This T cell receptor beta chain stems from a study of neurological immune-mediated disorders. The cDNA was generated by 5'RACE with 10-nucleotide random UMIs. TCRdb reprocessed the 5' RACE reads via MiXCR and lists one record per CDR3 protein. This table holds 50,000 or so distinct CDR3 sequences, 3% to 4.5% found once. This clonotype was seen at least ten times. The antigen remains undetermined. One junction end does not reproduce the germline sequence, and a read error may be involved. This CDR3 region has 13 residues. The study's findings and limits: Among expanded clones, no CDR3 amino acid sequences were shared across subjects, a pattern suggesting private repertoires in all groups. With the multiple sclerosis repertoire cluster, neither clinical nor MRI features showed any association.

This receptor was taken from a man aged 25 to 45 with multiple sclerosis. Source material: PBMCs. V and J are TRBV12-3 or TRBV12-4 and TRBJ1-5, with a possible D match to TRBD1 (5 bases). CDR3 in amino acids: CASSEGHYQPQNF. CDR3 sequence (DNA): TGTGCCAGCAGCGAAGGACATTATCAGCCCCAGAATTTT.